The 15 T cell receptor beta chains given below trace back to one sample, sequenced in a study of cytomegalovirus exposure and HLA in healthy donors. Only in-frame clones appear in the TCRdb table, and some are missing; sequencing was by immunoSEQ multiplex PCR. The profile shows over 200,000 clones, about nine tenths of them singletons. The sequenced sample consisted of PBMCs. All receptors derive from a woman between 18 and 29 years old in good health and CMV-seropositive.

The V and J genes are TRBV9 and TRBJ1-4; D is possibly TRBD1 (5 bases). V lost 0 bases, J lost 1 base, and 13 bases lay in between. The CDR3 sequence is 17 residues long. The germline V gene encodes CDR1 SGDLS and CDR2 YYNGEE. CDR3 in amino acids: CASSVDRGIGTNEKLFF. Written as DNA, the CDR3 is TGTGCCAGCAGCGTAGATCGGGGGATAGGAACTAATGAAAAACTGTTTTTT.

The chain carries TRBV4-1 and TRBJ1-1; 7 bases map to TRBD1. The ends lost 5 bases at V and 4 bases at J; junction bases unmatched: 10. This CDR3 is 15 amino acids long. Looked up from germline, CDR1 is MGHRA and CDR2 is YSYEKL. CDR3 in amino acids: CASSTLAGGFTEAFF. Here the CDR3 DNA reads TGCGCCAGCAGCACCCTGGCAGGGGGGTTCACTGAAGCTTTCTTT.

The chain is built from TRBV27 and TRBJ2-7, with D possibly matching TRBD1 (6 bases). The CDR3 is made up of 14 amino acids. V gave up 6 bases and J gave up 0 bases, with 12 bases separating them. CDR1 and CDR2 (germline): MNHEY, SMNVEV (reference sequence). This chain's CDR3 is CASSYDRYSYEQYF. The CDR3, as DNA: TGTGCCAGCAGCTACGACAGGTACTCCTACGAGCAGTACTTC.

This clone has just one count. This rearrangement joins TRBV25-1 to TRBJ1-1; D gene ambiguous. Trimming took off 8 bases at V and 4 bases at J, with 14 bases between the two ends. The V gene's germline CDR1 is MGHDK and CDR2 SYGVNS. This CDR3 has 13 residues. In DNA form, the CDR3 reads TGTGCCAGCTCCTATCTGTACAGCACTGAAGCTTTCTTT. As protein: CASSYLYSTEAFF.

This chain connects TRBV7-6 to TRBJ1-1; D is undetermined. V shed 0 bases and J shed 6 bases, with 8 bases lying between them. Germline values: CDR1 SGHVS, CDR2 FNYEAQ. CDR3 length: 13 amino acids. The CDR3: CASSLAEVSEAFF. The CDR3 DNA follows: TGTGCCAGCAGCTTAGCCGAGGTGTCTGAAGCTTTCTTT. The variable domain in full, with the rest retrieved from reference TRBV7-6 and TRBJ1-1, is GAGVSQSPRYKVTKRGQDVALRCDPISGHVSLYWYRQALGQGPEFLTYFNYEAQQDKSGLPNDRFSAERPEGSISTLTIQRTEQRDSAMYRCASSLAEVSEAFFGQGTRLTVV.

V is TRBV28 and J is TRBJ1-2; 7 bases fit TRBD1. Trimming at V came to 5 bases and at J to 4 bases, leaving 7 bases not matched to a gene. The CDR3 spans 14 residues. The germline gives CDR1 MDHEN, CDR2 SYDVKM. This chain's CDR3 is CASSPTGDFYGYTF. The CDR3 region has the DNA TGTGCCAGCAGTCCTACAGGGGACTTCTATGGCTACACCTTC.

Only one count was recorded for this clone. The chain combines TRBV2 with TRBJ2-4; 8 bases agree with TRBD2. The CDR3 is 16 residues long. Germline values: CDR1 SNHLY, CDR2 FYNNEI. The junction had 7 bases not matched to a gene; V was cut back by 4 bases and J by 2 bases. The CDR3 nucleotides read TGTGCCAGCAGTGGGGGGACTAGTTGGTCCAAAAACATTCAGTACTTC. As protein: CASSGGTSWSKNIQYF.

This chain connects TRBV12-5 to TRBJ2-1; 8 bases agree with TRBD1. The CDR3 runs 14 residues. V lost 5 bases and J lost 2; bases outside the gene matches: 2. Germline V gene lookup returns CDR1 LGHNT and CDR2 FRNRAP. CDR3: CASGQDRAYNEQFF. As DNA, the CDR3 is TGTGCTAGTGGTCAGGACAGGGCCTACAATGAGCAGTTCTTC.

The chain combines TRBV2 with TRBJ1-5; 7 nucleotides align to TRBD1. This CDR3 is 12 amino acids long. Germline lookup yields CDR1 SNHLY and CDR2 FYNNEI. V was pared by 6 bases and J by 7 bases, with 3 bases of the junction left unmatched. CDR3 sequence reads: CASRDRRQPQHF. The CDR3 nucleotides read TGTGCCAGCAGGGACAGGAGACAGCCCCAGCATTTT.

This clone was counted between two and nine times. The chain combines TRBV30 with TRBJ2-7; D is undetermined. With 3 bases removed from V and 4 bases from J, the gap between germline ends came to 4 bases. Germline V CDR1 and CDR2: GTSNPN, SVGIG (reference sequence). The CDR3 has 10 amino acids. The CDR3 DNA reads as TGTGCCTGGAGCGGTTACGAGCAGTACTTC. Encoded protein: CAWSGYEQYF. Looking up the rest from reference TRBV30 and TRBJ2-7 gives the full variable domain: SQTIHQWPATLVQPVGSPLSLECTVEGTSNPNLYWYRQAAGRGLQLLFYSVGIGQISSEVPQNLSASRPQDRQFILSSKKLLLSDSGFYLCAWSGYEQYFGPGTRLTVT.

J is TRBJ2-1 and V is TRBV29-1; possibly TRBD2 for D (5 bases). The CDR3 has 13 residues. The germline V gene has CDR1 SQVTM and CDR2 ANQGSEA. Trimming stripped 5 bases from V and 1 base from J, with 9 bases between. CDR3 amino acids: CSVILVSYNEQFF. CDR3 nucleotides: TGCAGCGTTATACTAGTGTCCTACAATGAGCAGTTCTTC.

J is TRBJ2-2 and V is TRBV7-7, with D maybe TRBD1 (6 bases). V lost 5 bases and J lost 1, with 14 bases in between. From germline, CDR1 is SSHAT and CDR2 FNYEAQ (reference sequence). The CDR3 is 16 amino acids. CDR3 in DNA: TGTGCCAGCAGCCCTACAGGGACCCGGAACACCGGGGAGCTGTTTTTT. Protein: CASSPTGTRNTGELFF. The variable domain in full, with the rest retrieved from reference TRBV7-7 and TRBJ2-2, is GAGVSQSPRYKVTKRGQDVTLRCDPISSHATLYWYQQALGQGPEFLTYFNYEAQPDKSGLPSDRFSAERPEGSISTLTIQRTEQRDSAMYRCASSPTGTRNTGELFFGEGSRLTVL.

The gene calls are TRBV29-1 and TRBJ2-2; 10 bases match TRBD1. CDR1 is SQVTM and CDR2 is ANQGSEA in the germline V gene. J was trimmed by 4 bases and V by 4 bases; bases with no gene match: 3. The CDR3 contains 14 residues. The CDR3 is CSVVGTGATGELFF. The CDR3 nucleotides read TGCAGCGTTGTGGGGACAGGGGCCACCGGGGAGCTGTTTTTT.

V is TRBV27 and J is TRBJ2-7, with 7 bases identical to TRBD2. J gave up 0 bases and V 3 bases, and 2 bases lay outside the gene matches. This CDR3 has 14 amino acids. Germline CDR1 is MNHEY and CDR2 is SMNVEV (reference sequence). CDR3 loop: CASSFSGNSYEQYF. The CDR3 coding sequence is TGTGCCAGCAGTTTCAGCGGGAACTCCTACGAGCAGTACTTC.

V is TRBV5-1 and J is TRBJ1-1; 9 bases agree with TRBD1. V shed 0 bases and J 0 bases; nucleotides not matched to a gene: 9. CDR1 is SGHRS and CDR2 is YFSETQ in the germline V gene. The CDR3 covers 18 residues. CDR3 DNA: TGCGCCAGCAGCTTGGATCCGCAGGACAGGGGATTGAACACTGAAGCTTTCTTT. This sequence encodes CASSLDPQDRGLNTEAFF.